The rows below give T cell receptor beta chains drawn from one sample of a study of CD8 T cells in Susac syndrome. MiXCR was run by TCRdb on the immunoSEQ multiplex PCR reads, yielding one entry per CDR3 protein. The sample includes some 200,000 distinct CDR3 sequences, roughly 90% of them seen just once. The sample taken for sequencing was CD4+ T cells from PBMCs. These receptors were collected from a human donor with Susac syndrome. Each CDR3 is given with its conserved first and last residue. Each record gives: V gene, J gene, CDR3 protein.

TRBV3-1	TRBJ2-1	CASSQGSQGGFF
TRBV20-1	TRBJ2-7	CSARRPLVAEGEQYF
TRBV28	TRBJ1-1	CASIATGMGAFF
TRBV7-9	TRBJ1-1	CASSLRESGEAFF
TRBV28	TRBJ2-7	CASSSRPGQGRSSGLYEQYF
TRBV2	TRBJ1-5	CASSTRDRDQPQHF
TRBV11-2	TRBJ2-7	CASSLGALAGAPYEQYF
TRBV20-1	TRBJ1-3	CSASGGPSSSGNTIYF
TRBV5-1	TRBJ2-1	CASSSMKSYNEQFF
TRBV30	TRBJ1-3	CARTDSGNTIYF
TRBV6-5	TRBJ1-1	CASSPRLVENTEAFF
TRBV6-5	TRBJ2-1	CATKLAGAHEQFF
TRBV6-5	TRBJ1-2	CASTWGRYYTF
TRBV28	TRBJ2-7	CASESSRDRATYEQYF
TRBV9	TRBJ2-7	CASSVTSGGPYEQYF
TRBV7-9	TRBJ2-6	CASSSYRWGGSGANVLTF
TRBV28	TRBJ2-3	CASSLIQGATDTQYF
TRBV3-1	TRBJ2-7	CASSQELRGTGDYEQYF
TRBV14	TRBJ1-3	CASRLDGDSGNTIYF
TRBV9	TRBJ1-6	CASSPTGSNSPLHF
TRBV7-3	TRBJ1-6	CASSQQGLDNSPLHF
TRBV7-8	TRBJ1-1	CASSPYRQGSNTEAFF
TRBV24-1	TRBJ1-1	CATSECLRDRYTEAFF
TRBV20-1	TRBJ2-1	CSARGGARVNEQFF
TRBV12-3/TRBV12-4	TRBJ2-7	CASSWDRKYEQYF
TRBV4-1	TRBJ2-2	CASSQDSEGLVNTGELFF
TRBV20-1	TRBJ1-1	CSAETGRQNTEAFF
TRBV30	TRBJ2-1	CAWKWKAGGKNEQFF
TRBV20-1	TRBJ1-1	CRGQGGTEAFF
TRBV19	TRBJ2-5	CASSIDGTPSQETQYF
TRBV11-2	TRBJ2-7	CASRQAYEQYF
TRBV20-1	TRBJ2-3	CSATKLAGVADTQYF
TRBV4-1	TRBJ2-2	CASSQLAGDTGELFF
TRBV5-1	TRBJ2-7	CASSPDRVPYEQYF
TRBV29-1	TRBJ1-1	CSVVQGRITEAFF
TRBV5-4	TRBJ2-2	CASSLAGTGELFF
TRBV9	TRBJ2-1	CASSVAGLADIFNEQFF
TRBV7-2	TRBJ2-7	CASSSSPAGGSYEQYF
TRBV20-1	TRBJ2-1	CSAKTFGQGGSHEQFF
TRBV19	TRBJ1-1	CASQRQNMNTEAFF
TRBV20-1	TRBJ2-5	CSATDRGETQYF
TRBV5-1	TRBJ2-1	CASSLGAGWDNEQFF
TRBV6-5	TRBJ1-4	CASKTGDANEKLFF
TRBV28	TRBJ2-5	CASSGTGAAYQETQYF
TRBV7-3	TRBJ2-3	CASSSGLAGDTDTQYF
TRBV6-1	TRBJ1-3	CATTGQLSGNTIYF
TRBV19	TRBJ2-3	CASSRLPTGTPDTQYF
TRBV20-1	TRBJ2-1	CSAPRRTSGYNEQFF
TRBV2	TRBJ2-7	CASTQVKGIGGYEQYF